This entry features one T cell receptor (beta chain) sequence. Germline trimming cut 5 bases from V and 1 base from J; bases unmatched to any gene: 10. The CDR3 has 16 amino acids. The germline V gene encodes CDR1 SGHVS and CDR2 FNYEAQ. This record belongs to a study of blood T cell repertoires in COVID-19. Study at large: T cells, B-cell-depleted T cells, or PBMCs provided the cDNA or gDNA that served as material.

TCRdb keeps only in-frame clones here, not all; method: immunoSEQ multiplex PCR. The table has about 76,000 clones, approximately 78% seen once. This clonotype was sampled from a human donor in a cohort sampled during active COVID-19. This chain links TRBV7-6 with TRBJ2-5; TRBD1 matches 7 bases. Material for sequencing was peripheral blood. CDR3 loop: CASSNSPYRGQETQYF. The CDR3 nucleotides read TGTGCCAGCAGCAACTCGCCGTACAGGGGCCAAGAGACCCAGTACTTC.